There are many counts of the clone carrying this T cell receptor beta chain. TCRdb reprocessed the reads via MiXCR and lists one record per CDR3 protein. Altogether 230,000 or so distinct CDR3 sequences are present, about 15% being singletons, with the ten largest covering over 40%. The CDR3 totals 17 residues. The ends were cut back, 3 bases at V and 2 bases at J, with 18 bases in the middle. Per the germline V gene, CDR1 is MGHRA and CDR2 is YSYEKL. The data originate from a study of T cell repertoires in cytomegalovirus infection. The chain carries TRBV4-1 and TRBJ2-3; no firm D call. Sequencing input: CD8+ T cells from PBMCs. The TCR comes from a human donor in good health (CMV status not recorded). Some clones in this sample may be carry-over from other donors' samples. The CDR3 nucleotides are TGCGCCAGCAGCCATCGGCCTTTTGGGCAGATCACAGATACGCAGTATTTT. As protein: CASSHRPFGQITDTQYF.